Following are 7 T cell receptor beta chains from one sample sequenced in a study of blood T cell repertoires in COVID-19. Here immunoSEQ multiplex PCR was the method, and the copy in TCRdb shows in-frame clones only, minus some. The sample includes around 220,000 clones, 86% seen only once; the top ten take 2.2%. The sample taken for sequencing was peripheral blood. Source of these receptors: a woman aged 45-65 years with acute or convalescent COVID-19.

This chain joins TRBV6-2 or TRBV6-3 and TRBJ2-4; 9 bases line up with TRBD1. Germline V gene sequence: CDR1 MNHEY, CDR2 SVGEGT. V gave up 5 bases and J gave up 8 bases; unmatched junction bases: 7. The CDR3 has 14 amino acids. The CDR3 nucleotides are TGTGCCAGCAGTAGGGGGACAGGGCGAGACATTCAGTACTTC. Its translation: CASSRGTGRDIQYF.

V usage is TRBV5-6 and J usage is TRBJ2-3; TRBD2 aligns across 10 bases. This CDR3 has 15 amino acids. J lost 0 bases, V lost 5 bases, and 3 bases had no gene match. Germline CDR1 SGHDT, CDR2 YYEEEE. The CDR3 bases are TGTGCCAGCAGAGGGACTAGCGCTAGCACAGATACGCAGTATTTT. Encoded protein: CASRGTSASTDTQYF.

The chain combines TRBV27 with TRBJ1-6; weak D call: TRBD1 (5 bases). Germline V gene data show CDR1 as MNHEY and CDR2 as SMNVEV (reference sequence). V was cut by 5 bases and J by 10 bases, with 9 bases left in between. This CDR3 has 12 amino acids. CDR3 DNA sequence: TGTGCCAGCAGTCCCGGGGGATCACCCCTCCACTTT. Protein sequence: CASSPGGSPLHF.

In its sample, this clone was seen once. This chain joins TRBV6-6 and TRBJ2-7; D ambiguous. This CDR3 has 15 amino acids. V was cut by 2 bases and J by 1 base, with 12 bases left in between. CDR1 is MNHNY and CDR2 is SVGAGI in the germline V gene (reference sequence). The CDR3 here is CASSYASVSSYEQYF. In nucleotides, the CDR3 is TGTGCCAGCAGTTACGCCAGTGTATCATCCTACGAGCAGTACTTC.

The V and J genes are TRBV5-1 and TRBJ2-1, with D uncertain. The V and J ends lost 0 bases and 6 bases respectively, with 10 bases between them. CDR3 length: 14 amino acids. Germline CDR1 reads SGHRS; CDR2 reads YFSETQ. This CDR3 is CASSLATLGNEQFF. The CDR3 DNA sequence: TGCGCCAGCAGCTTGGCTACTCTTGGCAATGAGCAGTTCTTC. Using reference TRBV5-1 and TRBJ2-1 for the parts outside the CDR3, the full variable domain is KAGVTQTPRYLIKTRGQQVTLSCSPISGHRSVSWYQQTPGQGLQFLFEYFSETQRNKGNFPGRFSGRQFSNSRSEMNVSTLELGDSALYLCASSLATLGNEQFFGPGTRLTVL.

The chain combines TRBV3-1 (or the pseudogene TRBV3-2) with TRBJ1-4, with TRBD1 as a possible D gene (5 bases). CDR1 is LGHDT and CDR2 is YNNKEL in the germline V gene (reference sequence). Trimming took 1 base from V and 8 from J, leaving 14 bases between them. The CDR3 has 15 amino acids. For the CDR3, the DNA is TGTGCCAGCAGCCAAGGGATGCCAGGGCGCGAAAAACTGTTTTTT. This codes for CASSQGMPGREKLFF.

The rearrangement links TRBV6-6 to TRBJ1-1; 9 nucleotides line up with TRBD1. The ends lost 4 bases at V and 4 bases at J; junction bases unmatched: 7. Germline loops: CDR1 MNHNY, CDR2 SVGAGI (reference sequence). The CDR3 is 15 amino acids. The DNA of the CDR3 is TGTGCCAGCAGTTTAAACAGGGGGCTTCTCACTGAAGCTTTCTTT. Its protein product is CASSLNRGLLTEAFF.